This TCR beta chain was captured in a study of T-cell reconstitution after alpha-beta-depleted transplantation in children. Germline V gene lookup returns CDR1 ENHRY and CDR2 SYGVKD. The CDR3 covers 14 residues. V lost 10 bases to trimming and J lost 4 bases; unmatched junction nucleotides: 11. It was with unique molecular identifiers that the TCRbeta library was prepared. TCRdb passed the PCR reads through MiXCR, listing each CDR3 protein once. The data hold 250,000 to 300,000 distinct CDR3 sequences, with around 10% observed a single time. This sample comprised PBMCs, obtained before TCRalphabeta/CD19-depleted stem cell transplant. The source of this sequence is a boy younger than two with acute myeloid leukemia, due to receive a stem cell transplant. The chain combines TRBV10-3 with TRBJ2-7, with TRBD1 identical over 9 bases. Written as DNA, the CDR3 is TGTGCCACAGAGAGTACGGACAGGGGTTACGAGCAGTACTTC. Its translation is CATESTDRGYEQYF.